This T cell receptor (beta chain) was profiled in a study of Ad26.COV2.S vaccination and SARS-CoV-2 variants. Germline-derived CDR1 and CDR2 are MNHNS and SASEGT. This CDR3 comprises 14 residues. The germline V and J ends were trimmed by 3 bases and 4 bases, with 11 bases remaining between them. Sequencing was performed with immunoSEQ multiplex PCR; in TCRdb, only in-frame clones are kept and a portion is missing. Among about 390,000 clones listed, about 88% were seen once. Treatment denoted: around 19 received Ad26.COV2.S at low or high dose, single or two shots; several received placebo; per-sample allocation not given. Material that was analyzed had been drawn on day 63 after the first vaccine or placebo injection. Wuhan-strain spike was delivered by a replication-incompetent Ad26 vector.

Material: peripheral blood, obtained in a trial of Ad26.COV2.S vaccine versus placebo. V gene TRBV6-1 combines with J gene TRBJ2-3; D is unclear. This sequence originates from a person aged 18-60 years who received the Ad26.COV2.S COVID-19 vaccine or a placebo. The CDR3 DNA sequence: TGTGCCAGCAGTGATCGTCGACGGTCAGATACGCAGTATTTT. Protein sequence: CASSDRRRSDTQYF.